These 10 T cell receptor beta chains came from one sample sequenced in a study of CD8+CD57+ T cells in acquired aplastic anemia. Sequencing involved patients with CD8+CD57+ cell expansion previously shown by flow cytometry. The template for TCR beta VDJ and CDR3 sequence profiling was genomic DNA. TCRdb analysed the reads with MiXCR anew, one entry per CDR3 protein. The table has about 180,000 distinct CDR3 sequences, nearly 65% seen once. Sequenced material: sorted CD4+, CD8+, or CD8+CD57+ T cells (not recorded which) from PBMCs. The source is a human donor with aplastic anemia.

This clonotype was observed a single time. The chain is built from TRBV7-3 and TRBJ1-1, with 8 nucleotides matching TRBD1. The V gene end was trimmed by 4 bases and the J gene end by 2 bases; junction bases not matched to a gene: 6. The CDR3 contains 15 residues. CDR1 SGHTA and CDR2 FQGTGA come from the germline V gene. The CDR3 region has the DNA TGTGCCAGCAGCTCCCCTACAGGGGGAAACACTGAAGCTTTCTTT. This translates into CASSSPTGGNTEAFF.

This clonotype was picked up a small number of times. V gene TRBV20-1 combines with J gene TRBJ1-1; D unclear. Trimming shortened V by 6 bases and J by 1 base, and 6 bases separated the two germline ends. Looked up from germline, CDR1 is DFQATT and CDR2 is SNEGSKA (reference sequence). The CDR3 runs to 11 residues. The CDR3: CSADRNTEAFF. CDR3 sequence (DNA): TGCAGTGCAGACCGGAACACTGAAGCTTTCTTT.

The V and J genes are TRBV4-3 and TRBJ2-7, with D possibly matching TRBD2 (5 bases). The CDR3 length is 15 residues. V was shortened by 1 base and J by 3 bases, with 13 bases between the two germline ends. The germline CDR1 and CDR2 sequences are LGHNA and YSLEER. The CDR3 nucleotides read TGCGCCAGCAGCCAAGTTACCCCCGGGGACTACGAGCAGTACTTC. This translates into CASSQVTPGDYEQYF.

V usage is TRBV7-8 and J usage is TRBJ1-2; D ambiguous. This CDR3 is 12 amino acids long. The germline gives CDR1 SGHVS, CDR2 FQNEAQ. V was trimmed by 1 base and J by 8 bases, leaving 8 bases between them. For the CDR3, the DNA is TGTGCCAGCAGCTTAGTACCGGGAGGCTACACCTTC. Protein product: CASSLVPGGYTF.

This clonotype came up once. CDR3 region: CASSLGQADEQFF. Here the CDR3 DNA reads TGTGCCAGCAGCTTAGGACAGGCGGATGAGCAGTTCTTC. V and J are TRBV7-8 and TRBJ2-1, with D tentatively TRBD1 (6 bases). Germline values: CDR1 SGHVS, CDR2 FQNEAQ. The CDR3 runs to 13 residues. V dropped 1 base and J dropped 8 bases, with 9 bases sitting between them.

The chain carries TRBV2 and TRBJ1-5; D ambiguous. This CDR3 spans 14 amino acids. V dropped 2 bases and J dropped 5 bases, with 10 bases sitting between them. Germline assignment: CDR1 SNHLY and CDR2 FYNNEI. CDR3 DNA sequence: TGTGCCAGCAGTGAATTGACTATTGATCAGCCCCAGCATTTT. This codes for CASSELTIDQPQHF.

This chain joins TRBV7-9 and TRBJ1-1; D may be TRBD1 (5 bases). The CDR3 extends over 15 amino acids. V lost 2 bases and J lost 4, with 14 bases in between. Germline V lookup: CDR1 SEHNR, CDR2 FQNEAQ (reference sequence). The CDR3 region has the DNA TGTGCCAGCAGCTTAAGTGGGGCAGCAGGCACTGAAGCTTTCTTT. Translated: CASSLSGAAGTEAFF.

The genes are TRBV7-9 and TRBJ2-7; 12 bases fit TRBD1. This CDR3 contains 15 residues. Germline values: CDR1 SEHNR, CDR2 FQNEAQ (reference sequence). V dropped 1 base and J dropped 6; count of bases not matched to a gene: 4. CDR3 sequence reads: CASSLGGDRGREQYF. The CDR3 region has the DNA TGTGCCAGCAGCTTAGGAGGGGACAGGGGGCGCGAGCAGTACTTC.

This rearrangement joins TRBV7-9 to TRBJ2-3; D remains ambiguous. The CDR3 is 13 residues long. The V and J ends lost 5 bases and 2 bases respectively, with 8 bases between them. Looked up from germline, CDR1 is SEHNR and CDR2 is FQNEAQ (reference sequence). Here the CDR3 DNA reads TGTGCCAGCAGCCCATACCACACAGATACGCAGTATTTT. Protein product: CASSPYHTDTQYF.

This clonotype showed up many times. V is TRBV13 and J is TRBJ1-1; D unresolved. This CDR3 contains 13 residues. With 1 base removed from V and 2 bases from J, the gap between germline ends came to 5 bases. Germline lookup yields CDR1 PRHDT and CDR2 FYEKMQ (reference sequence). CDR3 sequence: CASSLETNTEAFF. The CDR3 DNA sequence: TGTGCCAGCAGCTTAGAGACTAACACTGAAGCTTTCTTT.